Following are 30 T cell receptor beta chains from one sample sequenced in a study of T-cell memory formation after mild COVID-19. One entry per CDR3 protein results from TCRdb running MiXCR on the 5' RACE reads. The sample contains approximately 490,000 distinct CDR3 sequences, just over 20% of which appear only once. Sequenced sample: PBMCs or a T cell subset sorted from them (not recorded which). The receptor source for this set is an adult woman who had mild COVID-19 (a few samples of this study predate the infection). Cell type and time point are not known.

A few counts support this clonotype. The CDR3 reads CASSWTGRPKETQYF. The CDR3 DNA sequence: TGTGCCAGCAGTTGGACGGGACGTCCCAAAGAGACCCAGTACTTC. This chain joins TRBV12-3 or TRBV12-4 and TRBJ2-5, with D perhaps being TRBD1 or TRBD2 (5 bases each). CDR3 length: 15 residues. Trimming removed 4 bases at V and 3 bases at J, with 15 bases between.

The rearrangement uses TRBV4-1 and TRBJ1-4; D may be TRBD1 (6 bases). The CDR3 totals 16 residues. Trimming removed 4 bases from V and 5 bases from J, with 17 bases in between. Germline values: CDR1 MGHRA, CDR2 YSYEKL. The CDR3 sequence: CASSLGSGGSNEKLFF. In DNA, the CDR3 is TGCGCCAGCAGCCTAGGCAGTGGGGGCTCGAATGAAAAACTGTTTTTT.

The CDR3 sequence: CASSPRRGGTTEAFF. The CDR3 DNA follows: TGTGCCAGCAGCCCTCGTCGGGGTGGGACCACTGAAGCTTTCTTT. The rearrangement joins TRBV7-2 to TRBJ1-1, with D possibly TRBD1 on 5 matching bases. The germline CDR1 and CDR2 sequences are SGHTA and FQGNSA. V was pared by 5 bases and J by 4 bases, with 17 bases between. CDR3 length equals 15 residues.

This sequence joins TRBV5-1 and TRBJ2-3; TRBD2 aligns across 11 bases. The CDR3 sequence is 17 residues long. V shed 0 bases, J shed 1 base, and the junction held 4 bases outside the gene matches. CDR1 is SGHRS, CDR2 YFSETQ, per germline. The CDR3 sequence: CASSLELAGAGTDTQYF. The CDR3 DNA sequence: TGCGCCAGCAGCTTGGAACTAGCGGGAGCAGGCACAGATACGCAGTATTTT.

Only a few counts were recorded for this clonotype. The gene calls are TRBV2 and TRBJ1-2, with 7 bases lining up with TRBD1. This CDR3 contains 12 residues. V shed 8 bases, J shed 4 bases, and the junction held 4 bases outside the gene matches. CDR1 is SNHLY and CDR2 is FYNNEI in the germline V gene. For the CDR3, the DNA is TGTGCCAGCCGAACAGGGGCCTATGGCTACACCTTC. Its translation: CASRTGAYGYTF.

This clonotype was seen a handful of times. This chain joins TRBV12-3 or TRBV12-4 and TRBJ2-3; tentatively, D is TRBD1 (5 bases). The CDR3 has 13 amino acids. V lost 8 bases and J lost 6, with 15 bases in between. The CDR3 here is CASYPKDKDTQYF. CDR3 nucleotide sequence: TGTGCCAGCTATCCGAAGGACAAGGATACGCAGTATTTT.

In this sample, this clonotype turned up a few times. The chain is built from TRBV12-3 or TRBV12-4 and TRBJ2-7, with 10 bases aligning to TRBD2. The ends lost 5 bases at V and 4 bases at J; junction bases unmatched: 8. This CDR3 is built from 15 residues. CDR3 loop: CASSILAGRSYEQYF. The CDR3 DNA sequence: TGTGCCAGCAGTATACTAGCGGGGAGGTCATACGAGCAGTACTTC.

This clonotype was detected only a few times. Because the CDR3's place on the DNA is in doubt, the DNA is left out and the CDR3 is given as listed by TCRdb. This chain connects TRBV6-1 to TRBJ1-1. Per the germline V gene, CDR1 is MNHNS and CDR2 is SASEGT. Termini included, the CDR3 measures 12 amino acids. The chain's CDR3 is CASRASGREAFF.

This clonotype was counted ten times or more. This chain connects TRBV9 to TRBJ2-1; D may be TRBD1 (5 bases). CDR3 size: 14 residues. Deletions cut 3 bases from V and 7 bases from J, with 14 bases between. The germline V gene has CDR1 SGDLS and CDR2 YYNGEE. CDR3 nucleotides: TGTGCCAGCAGCGCAGGGAACCGACAGAATGAGCAGTTCTTC. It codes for CASSAGNRQNEQFF.

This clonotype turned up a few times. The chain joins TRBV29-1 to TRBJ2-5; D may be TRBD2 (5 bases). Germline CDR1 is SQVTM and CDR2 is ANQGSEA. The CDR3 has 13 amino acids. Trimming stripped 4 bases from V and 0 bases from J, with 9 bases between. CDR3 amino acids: CSVGTGNQETQYF. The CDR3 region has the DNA TGCAGCGTTGGAACGGGGAACCAAGAGACCCAGTACTTC. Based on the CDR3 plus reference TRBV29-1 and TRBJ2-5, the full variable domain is SAVISQKPSRDICQRGTSLTIQCQVDSQVTMMFWYRQQPGQSLTLIATANQGSEATYESGFVIDKFPISRPNLTFSTLTVSNMSPEDSSIYLCSVGTGNQETQYFGPGTRLLVL.

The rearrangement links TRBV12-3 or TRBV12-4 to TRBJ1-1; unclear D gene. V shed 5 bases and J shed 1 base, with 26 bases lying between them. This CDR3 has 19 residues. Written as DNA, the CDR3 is TGTGCCAGCAGTCCCCAGAAGGCCCTGTTTAGACGAGAGAACACTGAAGCTTTCTTT. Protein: CASSPQKALFRRENTEAFF.

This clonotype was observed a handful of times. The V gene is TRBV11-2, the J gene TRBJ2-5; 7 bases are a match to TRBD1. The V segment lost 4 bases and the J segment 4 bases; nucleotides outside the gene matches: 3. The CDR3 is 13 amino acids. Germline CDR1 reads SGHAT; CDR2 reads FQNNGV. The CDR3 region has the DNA TGTGCCAGCAGCTGGGGACAGACAGAGACCCAGTACTTC. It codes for CASSWGQTETQYF.

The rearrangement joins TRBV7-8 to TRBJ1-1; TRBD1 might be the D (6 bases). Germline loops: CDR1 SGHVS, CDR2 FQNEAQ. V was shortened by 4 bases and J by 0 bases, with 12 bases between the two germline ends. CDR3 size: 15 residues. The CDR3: CASSYPTGLNTEAFF. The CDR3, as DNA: TGTGCCAGCAGCTACCCTACAGGGTTGAACACTGAAGCTTTCTTT.

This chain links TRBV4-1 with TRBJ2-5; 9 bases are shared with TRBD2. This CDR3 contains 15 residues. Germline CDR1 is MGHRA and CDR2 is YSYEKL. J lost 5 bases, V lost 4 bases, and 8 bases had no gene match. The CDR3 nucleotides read TGCGCCAGCAGCCCCCTTTTTGCGGGGGGGGAGACCCAGTACTTC. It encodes CASSPLFAGGETQYF.

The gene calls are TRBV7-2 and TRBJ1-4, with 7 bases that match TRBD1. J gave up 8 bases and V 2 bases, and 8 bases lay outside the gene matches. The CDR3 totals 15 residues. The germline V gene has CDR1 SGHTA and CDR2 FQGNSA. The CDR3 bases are TGTGCCAGCAGCTTATTCGGGACAGTACAAGAAAAACTGTTTTTT. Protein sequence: CASSLFGTVQEKLFF.

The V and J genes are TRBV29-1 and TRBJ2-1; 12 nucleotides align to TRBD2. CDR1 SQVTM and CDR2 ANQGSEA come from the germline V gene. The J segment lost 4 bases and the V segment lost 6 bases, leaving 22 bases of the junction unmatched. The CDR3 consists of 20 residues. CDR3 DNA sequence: TGCAGCGTCCAAGGGCGTCCCGGGACAACCGGGACTAGCGGGTACAATGAGCAGTTCTTC. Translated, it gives CSVQGRPGTTGTSGYNEQFF.

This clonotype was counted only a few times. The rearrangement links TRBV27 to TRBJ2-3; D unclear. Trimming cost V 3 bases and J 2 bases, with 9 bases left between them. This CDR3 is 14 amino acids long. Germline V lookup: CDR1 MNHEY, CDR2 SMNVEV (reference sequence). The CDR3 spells CASSFERNTDTQYF. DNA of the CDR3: TGTGCCAGCAGTTTTGAACGGAACACAGATACGCAGTATTTT.

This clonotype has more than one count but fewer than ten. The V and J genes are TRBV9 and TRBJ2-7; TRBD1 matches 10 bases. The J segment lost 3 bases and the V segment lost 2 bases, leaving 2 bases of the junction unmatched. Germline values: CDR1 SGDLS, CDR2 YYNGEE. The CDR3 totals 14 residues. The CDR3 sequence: CASSVRDRGYEQYF. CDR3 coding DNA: TGTGCCAGCAGCGTCCGGGACAGGGGCTACGAGCAGTACTTC.

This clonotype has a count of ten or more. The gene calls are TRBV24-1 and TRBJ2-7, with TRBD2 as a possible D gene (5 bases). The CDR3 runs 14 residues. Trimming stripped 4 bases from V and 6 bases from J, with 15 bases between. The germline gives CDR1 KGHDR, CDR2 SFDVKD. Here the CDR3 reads CATSETPGFIEQYF. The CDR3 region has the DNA TGTGCCACCAGTGAAACGCCGGGATTCATCGAGCAGTACTTC.

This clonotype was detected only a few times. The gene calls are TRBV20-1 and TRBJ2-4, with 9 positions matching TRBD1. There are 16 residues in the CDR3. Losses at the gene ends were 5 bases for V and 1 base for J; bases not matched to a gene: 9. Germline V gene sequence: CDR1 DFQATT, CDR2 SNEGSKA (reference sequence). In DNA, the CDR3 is TGCAGTGCTGCTGACAGGGGGGGCGACGCCAAAAACATTCAGTACTTC. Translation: CSAADRGGDAKNIQYF.

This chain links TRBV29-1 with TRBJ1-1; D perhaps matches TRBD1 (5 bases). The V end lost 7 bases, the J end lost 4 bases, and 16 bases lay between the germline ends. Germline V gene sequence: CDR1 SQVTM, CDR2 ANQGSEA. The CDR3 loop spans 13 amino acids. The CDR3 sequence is CSAPTGGITEAFF. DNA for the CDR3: TGCAGCGCCCCGACCGGGGGGATCACTGAAGCTTTCTTT.

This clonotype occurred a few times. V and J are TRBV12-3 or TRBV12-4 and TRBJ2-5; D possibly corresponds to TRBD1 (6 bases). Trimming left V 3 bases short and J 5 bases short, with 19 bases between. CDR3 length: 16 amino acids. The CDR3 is CASSFSSTGWGETQYF. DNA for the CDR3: TGTGCCAGCAGTTTCTCATCAACAGGGTGGGGGGAGACCCAGTACTTC.

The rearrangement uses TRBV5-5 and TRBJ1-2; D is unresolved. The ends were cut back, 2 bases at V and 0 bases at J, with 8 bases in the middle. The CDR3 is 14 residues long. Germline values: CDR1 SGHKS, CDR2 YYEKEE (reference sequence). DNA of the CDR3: TGTGCCAGCAGCTTCGATGGGTCTAACTATGGCTACACCTTC. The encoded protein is CASSFDGSNYGYTF. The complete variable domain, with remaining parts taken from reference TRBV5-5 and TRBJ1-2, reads DAGVTQSPTHLIKTRGQQVTLRCSPISGHKSVSWYQQVLGQGPQFIFQYYEKEERGRGNFPDRFSARQFPNYSSELNVNALLLGDSALYLCASSFDGSNYGYTFGSGTRLTVV.

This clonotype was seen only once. Written as DNA, the CDR3 is TGCAGCGTTGAAGCCAGCGGCAGCTACACTGAAGCTTTCTTT. This sequence encodes CSVEASGSYTEAFF. This chain links TRBV29-1 with TRBJ1-1; no clear D gene. This CDR3 is built from 14 residues. Germline CDR1 reads SQVTM; CDR2 reads ANQGSEA. Trimming stripped 1 base from V and 3 bases from J, with 12 bases between.

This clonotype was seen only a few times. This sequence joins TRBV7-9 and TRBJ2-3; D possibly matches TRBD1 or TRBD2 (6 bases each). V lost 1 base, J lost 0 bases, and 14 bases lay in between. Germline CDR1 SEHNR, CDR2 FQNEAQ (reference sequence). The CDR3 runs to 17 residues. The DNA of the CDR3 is TGTGCCAGCAGCTTAGACCCGTGGGGGGCCAGCACAGATACGCAGTATTTT. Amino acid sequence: CASSLDPWGASTDTQYF.

The CDR3 nucleotides are TGTGCCAGTAGTATGTCGTCCGGGGCTTCATACGAGCAGTACTTC. Amino acids: CASSMSSGASYEQYF. The V gene is TRBV19, the J gene TRBJ2-7; D may correspond to TRBD1 or TRBD2 (5 bases each). The V end lost 3 bases, the J end lost 4 bases, and 16 bases lay between the germline ends. The CDR3 sequence is 15 residues long. Germline-derived CDR1 and CDR2 are LNHDA and SQIVND (reference sequence).

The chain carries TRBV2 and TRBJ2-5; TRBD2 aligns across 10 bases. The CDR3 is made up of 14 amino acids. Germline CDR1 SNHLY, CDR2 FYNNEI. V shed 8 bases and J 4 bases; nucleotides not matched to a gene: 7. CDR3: CASLAGGRGETQYF. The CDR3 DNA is TGTGCCAGCTTAGCGGGGGGCCGTGGAGAGACCCAGTACTTC.

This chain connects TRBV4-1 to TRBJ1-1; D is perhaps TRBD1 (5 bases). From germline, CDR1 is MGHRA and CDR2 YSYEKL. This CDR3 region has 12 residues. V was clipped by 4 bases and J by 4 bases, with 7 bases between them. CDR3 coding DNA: TGCGCCAGCAGCCGGGGCATCACTGAAGCTTTCTTT. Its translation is CASSRGITEAFF.

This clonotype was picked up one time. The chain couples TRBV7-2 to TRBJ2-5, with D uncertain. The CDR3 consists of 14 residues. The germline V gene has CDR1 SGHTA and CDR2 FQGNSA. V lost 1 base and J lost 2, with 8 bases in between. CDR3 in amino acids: CASSLVLGQETQYF. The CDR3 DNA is TGTGCCAGCAGCTTAGTATTGGGACAAGAGACCCAGTACTTC. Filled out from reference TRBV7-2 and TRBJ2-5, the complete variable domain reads GAGVSQSPSNKVTEKGKDVELRCDPISGHTALYWYRQSLGQGLEFLIYFQGNSAPDKSGLPSDRFSAERTGGSVSTLTIQRTQQEDSAVYLCASSLVLGQETQYFGPGTRLLVL.

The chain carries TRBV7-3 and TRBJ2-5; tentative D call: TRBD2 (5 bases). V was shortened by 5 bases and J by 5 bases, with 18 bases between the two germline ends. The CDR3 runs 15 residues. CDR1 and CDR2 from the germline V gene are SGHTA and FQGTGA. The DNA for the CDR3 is TGTGCCAGCAGCCAAACCGGGAACCCCAGGGAGACCCAGTACTTC. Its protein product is CASSQTGNPRETQYF.